The entry below describes one TCR beta chain. Its antigen has not been determined. Within one base of it there is no much larger clone, and no base qualities were kept. The data stem from a study of cytomegalovirus exposure and HLA in healthy donors (TCRdb year 2017). Notes on the research overall: In an earlier analysis of about 560 of the donors, 276 Gb of sequence data and some 120 million unique TCR beta sequences from roughly 190 million T cells were reported. An early release covering approximately 600 HLA-typed donors comprised 250 to 350 gigabases of sequencing data and roughly 85 million unique TCR sequences. Among the roughly 410 genotyped donors, around 81% belonged to the genetic ancestry cluster associated with self-reported Caucasian donors. The study was designed to test whether signatures of past pathogen exposure could be identified by cataloging public T cell receptors. Using immunosequencing, the study profiled T cell repertoires from roughly 650 subjects and related those repertoires to cytomegalovirus serostatus. A separate validation cohort of 90 to 150 different subjects was used in addition to the roughly 640-subject first cohort. The study combined high-throughput TCR immunosequencing, statistical association of individual TCRs with disease status, and machine learning to predict cytomegalovirus infection status. In a later analysis, previously published TCR beta repertoires from 550 to 750 donors were re-analyzed and high-resolution HLA genotyping was added so that TCR occurrence patterns could be studied. Rather than using new phenotypic data, the later analysis identified candidate immune exposures from TCR beta sequences and from how often those sequences occurred across donors. An earlier analysis of around 580 of the donors used high-throughput TCR beta sequencing to judge whether each TCR beta V gene segment behaved as functional or pseudogenic. Alongside the repertoire data, information on donor age, sex, ethnicity and CMV serostatus was compiled. In a later genetic analysis, genome-wide SNP genotypes for about 65% of the 666 donors were used, and that subset was treated as a discovery cohort. Every discovery cohort repertoire had been produced on one sequencing platform. Both class I and class II loci were covered by HLA typing, at four-digit resolution. The number of typed donors differed by locus: about 620-630 for A, B, C, DRB1 and DQB1; approximately 540 for DQA1; 606 for DPA1; and some 430 for DPB1. Roughly 5 DR-DQ haplotypes were handled as single units for association and clustering, since linkage in the cohort was strong. Across some 400 genotyped donors of the cohort, an average of about 240,000 unique TCR beta nucleotide sequences per donor were sequenced, and roughly a sixth of those sequences were non-productive.

Results and caveats for the whole study, not just this receptor: A later genetic analysis associated a missense DCLRE1C variant with V-gene and J-gene trimming of TCR beta chains, and an independent cohort replicated the association. Because HLA typing was unavailable for some donors at each locus, only the typed subset was used in association tests. For the cohort, immune exposure information was limited to CMV serostatus. A later genetic analysis reported fewer N-insertions in productive TCRs among donors in an Asian-associated ancestry cluster than the roughly 700-donor mean. Assigning TCR associations to individual alleles was difficult when HLA alleles, especially DR and DQ, strongly co-occurred. A later analysis associated about 17,000 TCR beta sequences with specific HLA alleles at a false discovery rate of 0.05. Only TCR beta chains were sequenced in this cohort, and the absence of alpha or paired-chain data limited detectable features. The classifier was reported to diagnose cytomegalovirus status with high specificity and sensitivity in both the original and validation cohorts. In vitro tests confirmed that a few of the cytomegalovirus-associated TCR beta chains recognize cytomegalovirus antigens. In an earlier analysis of fewer than 750 of the donors, most TCR beta V segments were observed in productive rearrangements about 87% or about 30% of the time, broadly matching IMGT annotations. A further reported finding was that TCR beta sequences accurately predicted the HLA-A and HLA-B alleles for most subjects in the first cohort. According to the authors, the approach could potentially be generalized to other disease states and immunological phenotypes. Because counts were too low, some 16 rarely observed V segments, including chromosome 9 orphons, were excluded from the earlier analysis of 500 to 700 of the donors. A later analysis found that most CMV-associated TCR beta chains appeared HLA-restricted, with HLA associations seemingly driven largely by CMV exposure. The study listed approximately 150 TCR beta chains as associated with cytomegalovirus. Most TCR sequences were seen in very few donors, while some public TCRs were found in many individuals. Roughly uniform sequencing depth across donors was assumed in presence/absence analyses, although this assumption may not hold. In a later analysis, several top co-occurrence clusters were reported to appear linked to parvovirus B19, influenza, CMV and Epstein-Barr virus. Linkage disequilibrium might explain the correlated functional status among segregating V segments, but an unknown experimental factor could not be ruled out. In a later analysis, the rate of TCR association differed among HLA loci, with DRB1 alleles having the most associated TCRs and HLA-C alleles having the fewest. Some IMGT-functional V segments, including TRBV6-2 and TRBV6-3, could not be told apart with the 87-base-pair reads, so those segments were excluded. A cluster of highly shared sequence variants was judged likely to represent a technical artifact of the sequencing pipeline. Compared with equally common non-associated chains, HLA-associated TCR beta chains in a later analysis were more clonally expanded and had lower generation probabilities.

Library preparation employed the immunoSEQ multiplex PCR assay. The multiplex PCR relied on a mix of 60 forward primers for TCR Vbeta segments and 13 reverse primers for TCR Jbeta segments. The CDR3 region of rearranged TCR beta genes was amplified from genomic DNA with a multiplex PCR assay. Amplified TCR beta libraries were sequenced as 87-base-pair reads on the Illumina HiSeq System. As for how the authors treated the data: In a later analysis, 77 million or so unique TCR beta chains were counted across the 650 to 750 repertoires, and approximately 11 million of these chains were shared by at least two donors. To remove PCR and sequencing errors, raw reads were error-corrected and collapsed into unique sequences using a nearest-neighbor algorithm that merged closely related sequences. Alignment of CDR3 sequences to IMGT reference sequences was used to assign V, D and J gene segments. Each retained sequence needed at least a six-nucleotide match to both a V gene segment and a J gene segment. A rearrangement was called productive if the CDR3 had no stop codons and remained in frame with V and J, and every other rearrangement was called non-productive. CDR3 was defined by IMGT convention, running from the second conserved V-encoded cysteine to the conserved J-encoded phenylalanine. In an earlier analysis of roughly 610 of the donors, sequences lacking an unambiguous match to a single V gene segment were excluded. An earlier analysis of approximately 590 of the donors called V segments functional above 56.7% productive rearrangements and segregating when the between-donor standard deviation exceeded 5%. A statistical classification framework was developed to diagnose cytomegalovirus status using the catalog of TCR beta chain sequences. In a later analysis, V and J genes were assigned by comparing TCR nucleotide sequences against IMGT/GENE-DB human TR gene sequences. Using the TCRdist pipeline, a later analysis assigned CDR3 sequences along with most-parsimonious VDJ recombination scenarios. In a later analysis, every TCR beta chain was defined by the combination of its CDR3 amino acid sequence and its V-gene family, and reads without a unique V-gene family were dropped. To address suspected cross-contamination and a sequencing artifact, a later analysis removed 592 highly shared, low-generation-probability nucleotide sequences. For each public chain, a later analysis derived a clonal expansion index from normalized ranks of inferred template counts within each repertoire. A later analysis computed generation probabilities with a VDJ recombination model fitted to out-of-frame rearrangements, and checked the results against IGoR. A later analysis scored TCR-TCR, TCR-HLA and TCR-CMV co-occurrence with hypergeometric tests, applying a repertoire-size bias correction to TCR pairs. In a later analysis, false discovery rates were estimated by permuting HLA or CMV assignments 20 times. In a later analysis, co-occurring TCRs were grouped with DBSCAN, and TCRdist sequence similarity was added when clustering was performed within HLA-allele-positive subsets. Co-occurrence clustering excluded repertoires with fewer than 30,000 or more than 120,000 public chains, plus five with anomalous nucleotide sharing. In TCRdb, the immuneACCESS table is reduced to in-frame sequences with V and J assigned. These tables do not hold every clone; where another copy was compared, an unresolved V gene accounts for under half, and the others remain unexplained. V and J calls and clone size are as listed in that table; D and trimming were resolved from the DNA. The sample profile shows 75,000 to 95,000 clones; roughly 84% of them were found once. The ten largest clones represent approximately 2.3% of the sample.

In total, about 650 healthy bone marrow donors made up the cohort. At the time of sampling, all cohort members were nominally healthy, though unrecorded immune exposures were likely present. The donor tested CMV seronegative and was one of the 352 seronegative cohort members. Every donor gave a peripheral blood sample, and the peripheral blood mononuclear cells from that sample were used for TCR beta sequencing. Genomic DNA was extracted from the blood cell samples with the Qiagen DNeasy Blood Extraction Kit. Reading from cysteine to phenylalanine, the CDR3 counts 16 amino acids. The retained sequence is limited to the CDR3, 48 bases, with the frame set at the first base. CDR1 is given as SEHNR and CDR2 as FQNEAQ, both from the germline V gene (reference sequence). V is cut by 5 bases and J by 0 bases, and the space between the germline ends is 14 bases.

The V and J genes are TRBV7-9 and TRBJ2-1; TRBD2 is a possible D gene, resting on 5 matching bases. Sequencing was done on a sample of PBMCs. The clonotype was recovered from a man aged 18-30 years in good health and CMV-seronegative. The CDR3 amino acid sequence is: CASSPTMGSSYNEQFF. The DNA sequence is as follows: TGTGCCAGCAGCCCCACCATGGGGAGCTCCTACAATGAGCAGTTCTTC.